This T cell receptor (beta chain) was sequenced during a study of blood T cell repertoires in COVID-19. Study summary: Collection of acute and convalescent COVID-19 samples took place in the United States, Italy and Spain. Sources were T cells, B-cell-depleted T cells, or PBMCs; the material itself was cDNA or gDNA.

Source study methods: Amplification of reference gene primers provided the estimated nucleated cell counts. Some clones are missing from TCRdb's copy, which holds only in-frame ones; the method was immunoSEQ multiplex PCR. V and J calls and clone size come straight from that table; D and trimming were deduced from the DNA. The repertoire holds roughly 100,000 clones, with about four fifths as singletons. This CDR3 contains 13 residues. The ends lost 8 bases at V and 5 bases at J; junction bases unmatched: 9. The germline V gene encodes CDR1 MGHDK and CDR2 SYGVNS. This clone was recorded a few times. It was during active infection that Seattle patients were enrolled and then longitudinally followed.

The chain links TRBV25-1 to TRBJ2-7; 7 bases fit TRBD1. The TCR comes from an elderly man with COVID-19, enrolled during active disease. Source material: peripheral blood. The CDR3 region is CASGRQGKDEQYF. The DNA of the CDR3 is TGTGCCAGCGGACGACAGGGAAAGGACGAGCAGTACTTC.